This T cell receptor (beta chain) was obtained from a study of molecular identifiers for immune sequencing clone quantification. From the PCR reads, TCRdb called clonotypes with MiXCR, one entry per CDR3 protein. Of 50,000 to 65,000 distinct CDR3 sequences listed, almost 25% were seen once; the top ten hold about 1.9%. Looked up from germline, CDR1 is SGHDN and CDR2 is FVKESK. With V trimmed by 3 bases and J by 8 bases, 10 bases remained unmatched. This CDR3 comprises 15 residues. This clonotype was observed many times. The sequence was obtained from a human donor in good health. Some libraries in this study had Jurkat cell RNA spiked in. Sequencing used naive CD8+ T cells from blood, with Jurkat cell RNA spiked in. Subset: FACS-sorted CD8+CD4-CCR7+CD45RA+ naive T cells. This chain connects TRBV14 to TRBJ2-1; 7 bases map to TRBD2. The CDR3 coding sequence is TGTGCCAGCAGCCATCCCTCCGGGACTATGTATGAGCAGTTCTTC. This codes for CASSHPSGTMYEQFF.